The T cell receptor beta chain described here comes from a study of T cells in women clearing cervical HPV infection. Only in-frame clones appear in the TCRdb table, and some are missing; sequencing was by immunoSEQ multiplex PCR. This sample contains 14,000 or so clones. This CDR3 has 12 amino acids. Germline values: CDR1 SQVTM, CDR2 ANQGSEA. Of note for this clone: The CDR3 end is not reached by the read, which stops 3 residues before it; the germline J gene fills it in.

Material for sequencing was blood buffy coat. The source of this sequence is a woman aged 18 to 75 with a cervical HPV16 infection that either progressed to CIN3+ or cleared (not recorded which). The chain joins TRBV29-1 to TRBJ1-4, with 10 bases matching TRBD1. The CDR3 bases that were read are TGCAGCATAGGGACAGGGGCGACTAAA. This translates into CSIGTGATK. The entire CDR3 sequence reads CSIGTGATKLFF. Full variable domain (outside the CDR3, taken from reference TRBV29-1 and TRBJ1-4): SAVISQKPSRDICQRGTSLTIQCQVDSQVTMMFWYRQQPGQSLTLIATANQGSEATYESGFVIDKFPISRPNLTFSTLTVSNMSPEDSSIYLCSIGTGATKLFFGSGTQLSVL.